A selection of T cell receptor beta chains follows, all from one sample in a study of T cell repertoires in cytomegalovirus infection. TCRdb re-analysed the reads in MiXCR, keeping a single row per CDR3 protein. The sample has 250,000 or so distinct CDR3 sequences, about 18% seen once. The specimen sequenced was CD8+ T cells from PBMCs. These receptors were taken from a human donor in good health (CMV status not recorded). Some clones in this sample may be carry-over from other donors' samples. Both conserved end residues are part of each CDR3. Fields, in order: V gene, clone size, J gene, D gene, CDR3 protein, CDR3 DNA. D genes are given only for firm matches. Some rows mark clone size as missing; the rest say once, few, many or name a class of expanded clone.

>TRBV6-5|NA|TRBJ2-2|NA
CASSSVNTGELFF
TGTGCCAGCAGTTCAGTGAACACCGGGGAGCTGTTTTTT
>TRBV7-6|many|TRBJ2-5|NA
CASSFARAQETQYF
TGTGCCAGCAGCTTCGCCAGGGCTCAAGAGACCCAGTACTTC
>TRBV6-5|few|TRBJ2-7|NA
CAAGDSYEQYF
TGTGCCGCAGGGGACTCCTACGAGCAGTACTTC
>TRBV7-8|medium-sized|TRBJ2-7|TRBD2
CASSSPHSSGSSYEQYF
TGTGCCAGCAGCTCCCCCCATTCTAGCGGTAGCTCCTACGAGCAGTACTTC
>TRBV7-9|many|TRBJ1-2|TRBD1
CASSTGTEGYTF
TGTGCCAGCAGCACAGGGACAGAGGGCTACACCTTC
>TRBV28|NA|TRBJ2-7|NA
CASRSVRHYEQYF
TGTGCCAGCAGATCCGTCCGGCACTACGAGCAGTACTTC
>TRBV24-1|few|TRBJ2-1|TRBD1
CATSDHFPGTGQFF
TGTGCCACCAGTGATCATTTCCCAGGGACAGGGCAGTTCTTC
>TRBV6-2/TRBV6-3|NA|TRBJ2-3|TRBD2
CASSYPGLAGPTDTQYF
TGTGCCAGCAGTTACCCAGGCCTAGCGGGACCCACAGATACGCAGTATTTT
>TRBV14|NA|TRBJ2-3|TRBD2
CASSQVRLAGGTDTQYF
TGTGCCAGCAGCCAAGTTAGGCTAGCGGGCGGAACAGATACGCAGTATTTT
>TRBV28|few|TRBJ2-1|TRBD2
CASSKRTSGYHNEQFF
TGTGCCAGCAGTAAAAGGACTAGCGGCTATCACAATGAGCAGTTCTTC
>TRBV29-1|NA|TRBJ2-1|NA
CSVTRFGDPNHEQFF
TGCAGCGTCACGCGTTTTGGGGACCCGAACCATGAGCAGTTCTTC
>TRBV7-9|NA|TRBJ2-3|NA
CASSSIHSGIETDTQYF
TGTGCCAGCAGCTCCATCCACTCGGGAATAGAGACAGATACGCAGTATTTT
>TRBV28|many|TRBJ2-5|TRBD1
CASSLSQFRGIGRETQYF
TGTGCCAGCAGTTTATCTCAATTCAGGGGGATTGGGAGAGAGACCCAGTACTTC
>TRBV7-9|NA|TRBJ1-2|NA
CASRSSDYGYTF
TGTGCCAGCAGGTCATCTGACTATGGCTACACCTTC
>TRBV6-2/TRBV6-3|NA|TRBJ1-1|NA
CASSYKGAKRMNTEAFF
TGTGCCAGCAGCTACAAGGGCGCAAAGCGCATGAACACTGAAGCTTTCTTT
>TRBV29-1|NA|TRBJ1-4|NA
CSVEGREKLFF
TGCAGCGTTGAAGGTCGGGAAAAACTGTTTTTT
>TRBV28|few|TRBJ1-1|NA
CASSLGDMNTEAFF
TGTGCCAGCAGTTTGGGAGACATGAACACTGAAGCTTTCTTT
>TRBV12-3/TRBV12-4|NA|TRBJ2-7|NA
CASSFSGGGDEQYF
TGTGCCAGCAGTTTCAGTGGGGGAGGTGACGAGCAGTACTTC
>TRBV2|once|TRBJ2-1|TRBD2
CASSSGTSGGGFLNEQFF
TGTGCCAGCAGTTCCGGGACTAGCGGGGGGGGCTTTTTAAATGAGCAGTTCTTC
>TRBV24-1|NA|TRBJ2-1|TRBD2
CATSDSQLAGGRSSYNEQFF
TGTGCCACCAGTGATTCCCAACTAGCGGGGGGGAGGAGCTCCTACAATGAGCAGTTCTTC
>TRBV11-2|many|TRBJ2-5|NA
CASSPRLWAEETQYF
TGTGCCAGCAGCCCCCGTTTATGGGCTGAAGAGACCCAGTACTTC
>TRBV6-2/TRBV6-3|NA|TRBJ1-5|NA
CASSYSGSRQPQHF
TGTGCCAGCAGTTACTCAGGGTCTCGGCAGCCCCAGCATTTT
>TRBV12-5|many|TRBJ2-1|TRBD1
CASGLEGAANEQFF
TGTGCTAGTGGTTTGGAGGGGGCAGCGAATGAGCAGTTCTTC
>TRBV6-6|many|TRBJ1-1|NA
CASSYRQVNTEAFF
TGTGCCAGCAGTTATAGACAGGTGAACACTGAAGCTTTCTTT